A selection of T cell receptor beta chains follows, all from one sample in a study of blood T cell repertoires in COVID-19. The data were produced by immunoSEQ multiplex PCR, yet TCRdb's version contains in-frame clones alone and is incomplete. The sample carries 65,000 to 70,000 clones, around 80% recorded once. The sequencing sample was made of peripheral blood. Source of these receptors: a human donor in a cohort sampled during active COVID-19. Both conserved end residues are part of each CDR3. A D gene is named only where the DNA matches it firmly. Rows may omit the clone size; those that give it use once, few, many or a size class.

v_call: TRBV7-9; j_call: TRBJ1-1; d_call: TRBD1; clone_size: few; cdr3_nt: TGTGCCAGCAGCTTATCAGGGGGCAAGCCTGAAGCTTTCTTT; cdr3_aa: CASSLSGGKPEAFF
v_call: TRBV6-6; j_call: TRBJ2-2; d_call: -; clone_size: -; cdr3_nt: TGTGCCAGCAGTTACGGCCGTATAGGGGAGCTGTTTTTT; cdr3_aa: CASSYGRIGELFF
v_call: TRBV30; j_call: TRBJ1-1; d_call: TRBD1; clone_size: -; cdr3_nt: TGTGCCTGGAACAGGGGAGCGAACACTGAAGCTTTCTTT; cdr3_aa: CAWNRGANTEAFF
v_call: TRBV5-6; j_call: TRBJ1-3; d_call: TRBD1; clone_size: -; cdr3_nt: TGTGCCAGCACCTATTACAGGGGGAATATGAACACCATATATTTT; cdr3_aa: CASTYYRGNMNTIYF
v_call: TRBV10-3; j_call: TRBJ2-5; d_call: -; clone_size: -; cdr3_nt: TGTGCCATCAGTGACCCCGGGGAGGCCCAAGAGACCCAGTACTTC; cdr3_aa: CAISDPGEAQETQYF
v_call: TRBV19; j_call: TRBJ2-2; d_call: -; clone_size: -; cdr3_nt: TGTGCCAGTAGTAGCAGGGGCGTGGGCACCGGGGAGCTGTTTTTT; cdr3_aa: CASSSRGVGTGELFF
v_call: TRBV13; j_call: TRBJ2-7; d_call: TRBD1; clone_size: few; cdr3_nt: TGTGCCAGCAGCTCCCGGGACAGCTCCTACGAGCAGTACTTC; cdr3_aa: CASSSRDSSYEQYF
v_call: TRBV28; j_call: TRBJ1-2; d_call: -; clone_size: -; cdr3_nt: TGTGCCAGCACCGACGAAGTGGCAGGGGTAGGCTACACCTTC; cdr3_aa: CASTDEVAGVGYTF
v_call: TRBV10-3; j_call: TRBJ2-3; d_call: -; clone_size: few; cdr3_nt: TGTGCCATCAGTGGAGGCCCAGATACGCAGTATTTT; cdr3_aa: CAISGGPDTQYF
v_call: TRBV7-2; j_call: TRBJ2-5; d_call: -; clone_size: -; cdr3_nt: TGTGCCAGCAGCTCGAGGAGTGGGCGGGCCCAGTACTTC; cdr3_aa: CASSSRSGRAQYF
v_call: TRBV7-2; j_call: TRBJ2-1; d_call: TRBD2; clone_size: -; cdr3_nt: TGTGCCAGCAGCTTAGGTACTAGCGGGATTAATGAGCAGTTCTTC; cdr3_aa: CASSLGTSGINEQFF
v_call: TRBV7-9; j_call: TRBJ2-3; d_call: -; clone_size: once; cdr3_nt: TGTGCCAGCAGTCCTAGGGGCCCGGATACGCAGTATTTT; cdr3_aa: CASSPRGPDTQYF
v_call: TRBV28; j_call: TRBJ2-3; d_call: TRBD2; clone_size: -; cdr3_nt: TGTGCCAGTAGTACGGGGGGGGTGCCCACAGATACGCAGTATTTT; cdr3_aa: CASSTGGVPTDTQYF
v_call: TRBV5-4; j_call: TRBJ1-2; d_call: -; clone_size: once; cdr3_nt: TGTGCCAGCAGCTTGGCCGCGGGCTACACCTTC; cdr3_aa: CASSLAAGYTF
v_call: TRBV6-5; j_call: TRBJ2-2; d_call: TRBD1; clone_size: -; cdr3_nt: TGTGCCAGCAGTTATCACAGGGGGGACGGGGAGCTGTTTTTT; cdr3_aa: CASSYHRGDGELFF
v_call: TRBV27; j_call: TRBJ2-6; d_call: TRBD2; clone_size: few; cdr3_nt: TGTGCCAGCAGTCCAGGACTAGCGGGTACCTCTGGGGCCAACGTCCTGACTTTC; cdr3_aa: CASSPGLAGTSGANVLTF
v_call: TRBV9; j_call: TRBJ2-3; d_call: -; clone_size: medium-sized; cdr3_nt: TGTGCCAGCAGCCATGAGGGAGCCACAGATACGCAGTATTTT; cdr3_aa: CASSHEGATDTQYF
v_call: TRBV30; j_call: TRBJ2-3; d_call: -; clone_size: -; cdr3_nt: TGTGCCTGGAGTGGGGGGTTCCAGGGGTTCAAGGATACGCAGTATTTT; cdr3_aa: CAWSGGFQGFKDTQYF
v_call: TRBV24-1; j_call: TRBJ1-1; d_call: -; clone_size: -; cdr3_nt: TGTGCCACCAGTGACTCTTGGAACACTGAAGCTTTCTTT; cdr3_aa: CATSDSWNTEAFF
v_call: TRBV29-1; j_call: TRBJ1-2; d_call: TRBD1; clone_size: -; cdr3_nt: TGCAGCGTGGGGACAGAACTCTATGGCTACACCTTC; cdr3_aa: CSVGTELYGYTF
v_call: TRBV7-6; j_call: TRBJ1-6; d_call: -; clone_size: few; cdr3_nt: TGTGCCAGCAGCTTAGGTCAACCGGGTTCACCCCTCCACTTT; cdr3_aa: CASSLGQPGSPLHF
v_call: TRBV6-1; j_call: TRBJ1-4; d_call: -; clone_size: -; cdr3_nt: TGTGCCAGCAGTGAAAGGGGGTTTAGTAATGAAAAACTGTTTTTT; cdr3_aa: CASSERGFSNEKLFF
v_call: TRBV10-3; j_call: TRBJ2-1; d_call: -; clone_size: -; cdr3_nt: TGTGCCATCGCGTTGCACAATGAGCAGTTCTTC; cdr3_aa: CAIALHNEQFF
v_call: TRBV6-1; j_call: TRBJ2-3; d_call: TRBD1; clone_size: -; cdr3_nt: TGTGCCAGCAGTGAAGAGACAGGGGGCACAGATACGCAGTATTTT; cdr3_aa: CASSEETGGTDTQYF
v_call: TRBV7-8; j_call: TRBJ2-1; d_call: TRBD2; clone_size: -; cdr3_nt: TGTGCCAGCAGCTCCGTAGCGGGAGTGAGCAATGAGCAGTTCTTC; cdr3_aa: CASSSVAGVSNEQFF
v_call: TRBV28; j_call: TRBJ2-1; d_call: -; clone_size: -; cdr3_nt: TGTGCCAGCAAGGGGAGGAATGAGCAGTTCTTC; cdr3_aa: CASKGRNEQFF